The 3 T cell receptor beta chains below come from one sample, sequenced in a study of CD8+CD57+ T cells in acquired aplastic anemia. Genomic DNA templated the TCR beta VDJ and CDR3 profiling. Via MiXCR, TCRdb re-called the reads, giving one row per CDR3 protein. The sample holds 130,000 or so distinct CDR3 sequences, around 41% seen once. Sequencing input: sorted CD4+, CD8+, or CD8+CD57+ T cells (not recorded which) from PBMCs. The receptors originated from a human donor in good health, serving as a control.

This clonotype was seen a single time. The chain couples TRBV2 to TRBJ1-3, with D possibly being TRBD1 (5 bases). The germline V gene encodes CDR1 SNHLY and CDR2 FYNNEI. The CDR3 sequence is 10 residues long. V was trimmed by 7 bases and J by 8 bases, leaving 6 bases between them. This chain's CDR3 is CASMGHTIYF. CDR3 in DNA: TGTGCCAGCATGGGACACACCATATATTTT. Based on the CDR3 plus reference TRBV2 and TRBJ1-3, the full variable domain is EPEVTQTPSHQVTQMGQEVILRCVPISNHLYFYWYRQILGQKVEFLVSFYNNEISEKSEIFDDQFSVERPDGSNFTLKIRSTKLEDSAMYFCASMGHTIYFGEGSWLTVV.

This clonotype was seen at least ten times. The CDR3 DNA follows: TGCAGTGCTAGAGTAGGACCGGGACAGAAAGAGACCCAGTACTTC. The encoded protein is CSARVGPGQKETQYF. The gene calls are TRBV20-1 and TRBJ2-5, with TRBD1 matching over 7 bases. The CDR3 has 15 amino acids. Germline V gene sequence: CDR1 DFQATT, CDR2 SNEGSKA (reference sequence). J gave up 3 bases and V 1 base, and 8 bases lay outside the gene matches.

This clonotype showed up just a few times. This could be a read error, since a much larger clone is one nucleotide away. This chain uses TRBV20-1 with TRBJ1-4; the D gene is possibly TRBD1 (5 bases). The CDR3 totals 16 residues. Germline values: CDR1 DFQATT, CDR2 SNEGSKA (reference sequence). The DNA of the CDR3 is TGCAGTGCTGGGGTGGCAGGGTGGGTATTAGGTGAAAGACTGTTTTTT. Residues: CSAGVAGWVLGERLFF.